This T cell receptor beta chain was observed in a study of blood T cell repertoires in COVID-19. Turning to the study itself: Sites across the United States, Italy and Spain contributed samples from acute and convalescent COVID-19. In each case, the material was cDNA or gDNA derived from T cells, B-cell-depleted T cells, or PBMCs.

Authors' methods: Estimated nucleated cell counts came from reference gene primer amplification. TCRdb keeps only in-frame clones here, not all; method: immunoSEQ multiplex PCR. The V and J calls and clone size were taken over from that table, and D and trimming were inferred from the DNA. The sample contains roughly 300,000 clones, over 75% of which appear only once. The CDR3 totals 18 residues. Germline trimming cut 0 bases from V and 5 bases from J; bases unmatched to any gene: 12. The germline V gene has CDR1 LGHDT and CDR2 YNNKEL (reference sequence). Specimen: peripheral blood. V is TRBV3-1 (or the pseudogene TRBV3-2) and J is TRBJ2-3; TRBD1 matches at 9 bases. The clonotype was recovered from a human donor in a cohort sampled during active COVID-19. The CDR3 reads CASSQDPTGTGREDTQYF. CDR3 bases: TGTGCCAGCAGCCAAGATCCCACCGGGACAGGGAGGGAAGATACGCAGTATTTT.